Sequencing of this T cell receptor beta chain was carried out in a study of CD8 T cells in ankylosing spondylitis. Study-wide findings and caveats: Several of the motif variants were reported before in synovial fluid and blood from reactive arthritis.

As for this clonotype: The antigen is not known.

Libraries for TCR beta were made by quantitative 5'-RACE with molecular barcodes. One entry per CDR3 protein results from TCRdb running MiXCR on the 5' RACE reads. The table shows fewer than 250,000 distinct CDR3 sequences, with approximately 10% occurring only once. Germline lookup yields CDR1 SQVTM and CDR2 ANQGSEA. CDR3 length: 14 residues. The V and J ends lost 4 bases and 1 base respectively, with 13 bases between them. The chain employs TRBV29-1 and TRBJ1-1, with D tentatively TRBD1 (5 bases). The sample consisted of blood, either unsorted or a sorted T cell fraction (not recorded which). This receptor was obtained from a male donor with ankylosing spondylitis or in good health (not recorded which). The CDR3 here is CSVGQGFPNTEAFF. For the CDR3, the DNA is TGCAGCGTTGGGCAGGGCTTCCCGAACACTGAAGCTTTCTTT.